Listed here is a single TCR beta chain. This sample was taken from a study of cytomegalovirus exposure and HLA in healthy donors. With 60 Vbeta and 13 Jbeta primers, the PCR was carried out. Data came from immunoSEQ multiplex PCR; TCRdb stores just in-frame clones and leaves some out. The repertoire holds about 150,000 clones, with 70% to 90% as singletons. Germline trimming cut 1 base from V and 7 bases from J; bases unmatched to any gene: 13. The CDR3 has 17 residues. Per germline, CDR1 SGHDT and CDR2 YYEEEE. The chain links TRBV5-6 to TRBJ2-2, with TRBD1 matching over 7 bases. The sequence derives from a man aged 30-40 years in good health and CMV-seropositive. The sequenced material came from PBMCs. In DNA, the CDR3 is TGTGCCAGCAGCTTGTTTACAGGGGTGATTAAGGGCGGGGAGCTGTTTTTT. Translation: CASSLFTGVIKGGELFF.